The clone carrying this T cell receptor beta chain was counted ten times or more. This CDR3 comprises 14 residues. With 4 bases removed from V and 4 bases from J, the gap between germline ends came to 12 bases. CDR1 is MRHNA, CDR2 SNTAGT, per germline. The data were taken from a study of early T cells in non-severe SARS-CoV-2 infection. Individual cDNA molecules were tagged with unique molecular identifiers. TCRdb fed the 5' RACE reads into MiXCR, producing one record per CDR3 protein. Among tens of thousands of distinct CDR3 sequences listed, around 15% were seen once. Sequenced: whole blood. This chain connects TRBV6-4 to TRBJ2-3, with TRBD2 as a possible D gene (6 bases). The TCR sequence derives from an adult who was a healthcare worker with PCR-confirmed SARS-CoV-2 infection or an uninfected control (not recorded which). CDR3 bases: TGTGCCAGCAGTGGGGGACTTGCTGCAGATACGCAGTATTTT. It encodes CASSGGLAADTQYF.